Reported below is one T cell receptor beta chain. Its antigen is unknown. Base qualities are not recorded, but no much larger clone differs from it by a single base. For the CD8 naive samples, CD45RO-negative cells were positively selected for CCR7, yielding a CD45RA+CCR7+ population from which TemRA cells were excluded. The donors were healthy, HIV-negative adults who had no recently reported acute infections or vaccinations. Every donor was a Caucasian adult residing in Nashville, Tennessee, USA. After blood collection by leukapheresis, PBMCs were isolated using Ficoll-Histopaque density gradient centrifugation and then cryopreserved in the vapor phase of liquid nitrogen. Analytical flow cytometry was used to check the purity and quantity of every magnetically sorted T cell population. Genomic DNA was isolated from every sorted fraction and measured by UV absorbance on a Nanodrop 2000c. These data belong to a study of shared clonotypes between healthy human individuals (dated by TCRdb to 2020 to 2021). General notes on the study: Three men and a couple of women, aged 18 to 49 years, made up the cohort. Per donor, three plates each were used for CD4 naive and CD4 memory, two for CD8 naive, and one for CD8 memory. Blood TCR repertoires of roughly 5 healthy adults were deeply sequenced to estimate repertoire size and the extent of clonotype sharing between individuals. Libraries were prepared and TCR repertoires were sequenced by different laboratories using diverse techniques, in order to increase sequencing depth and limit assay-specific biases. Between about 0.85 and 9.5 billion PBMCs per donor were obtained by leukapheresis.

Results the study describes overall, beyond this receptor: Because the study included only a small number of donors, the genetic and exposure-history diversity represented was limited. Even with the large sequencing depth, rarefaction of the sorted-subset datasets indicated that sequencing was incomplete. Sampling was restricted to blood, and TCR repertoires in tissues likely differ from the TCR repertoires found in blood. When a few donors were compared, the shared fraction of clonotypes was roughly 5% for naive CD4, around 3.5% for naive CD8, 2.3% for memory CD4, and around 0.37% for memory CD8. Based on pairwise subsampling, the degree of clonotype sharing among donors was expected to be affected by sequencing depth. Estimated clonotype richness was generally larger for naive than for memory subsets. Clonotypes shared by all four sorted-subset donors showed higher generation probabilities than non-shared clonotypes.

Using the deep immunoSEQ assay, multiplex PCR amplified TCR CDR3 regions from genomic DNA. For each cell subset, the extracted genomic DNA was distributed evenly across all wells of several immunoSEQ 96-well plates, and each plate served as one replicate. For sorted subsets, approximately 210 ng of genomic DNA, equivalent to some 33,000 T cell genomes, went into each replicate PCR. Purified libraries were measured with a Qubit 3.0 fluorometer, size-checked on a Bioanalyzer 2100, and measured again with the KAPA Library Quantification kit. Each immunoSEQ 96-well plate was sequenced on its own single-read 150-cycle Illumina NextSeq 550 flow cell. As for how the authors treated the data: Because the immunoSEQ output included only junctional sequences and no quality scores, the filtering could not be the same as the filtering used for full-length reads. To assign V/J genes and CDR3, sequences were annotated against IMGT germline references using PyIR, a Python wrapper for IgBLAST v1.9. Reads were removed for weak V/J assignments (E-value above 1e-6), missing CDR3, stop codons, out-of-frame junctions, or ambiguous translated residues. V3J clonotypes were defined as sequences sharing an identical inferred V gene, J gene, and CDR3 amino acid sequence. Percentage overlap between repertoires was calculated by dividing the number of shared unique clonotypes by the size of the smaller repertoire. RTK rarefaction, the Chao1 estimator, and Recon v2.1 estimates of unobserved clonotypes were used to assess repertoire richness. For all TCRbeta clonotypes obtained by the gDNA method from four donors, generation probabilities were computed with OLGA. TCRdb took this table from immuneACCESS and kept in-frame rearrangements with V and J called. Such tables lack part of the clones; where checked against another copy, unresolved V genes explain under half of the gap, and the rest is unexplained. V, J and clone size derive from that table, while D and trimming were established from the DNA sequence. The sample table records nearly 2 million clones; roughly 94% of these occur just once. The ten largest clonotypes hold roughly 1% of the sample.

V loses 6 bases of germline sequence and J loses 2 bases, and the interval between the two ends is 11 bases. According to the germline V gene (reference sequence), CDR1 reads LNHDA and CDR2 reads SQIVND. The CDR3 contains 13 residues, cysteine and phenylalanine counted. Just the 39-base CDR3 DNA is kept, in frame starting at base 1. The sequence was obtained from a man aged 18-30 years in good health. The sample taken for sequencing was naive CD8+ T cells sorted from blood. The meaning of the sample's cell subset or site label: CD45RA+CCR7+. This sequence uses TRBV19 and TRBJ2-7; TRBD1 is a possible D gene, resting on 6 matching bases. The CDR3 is CASSSGTPYEQYF. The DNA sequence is TGTGCCAGTAGCTCCGGGACACCCTACGAGCAGTACTTC.